This TCR beta chain appears in the sequencing data of a study of T cell responses to AZD1222 COVID-19 vaccine. Study-level findings and limits: The reported proportion of spike-specific TCRs targeting unmutated variant regions was nearly half. Among the donors, most were white British and more were female, and clonal diversity was possibly underestimated.

Losses at the gene ends were 7 bases for V and 6 bases for J; bases not matched to a gene: 15. Germline values: CDR1 MDHEN, CDR2 SYDVKM. The CDR3 consists of 15 residues. Clones were sequenced by immunoSEQ multiplex PCR, and TCRdb holds only the in-frame ones, with some missing. The top ten hold under 4% of the sample, which has about 120,000 clones, approximately 90% seen once. With respect to this clone: Its antigen is currently unknown.

Source: peripheral blood, taken on day 0 of AZD1222 vaccination. The clonotype originates from an adult in good health. The chain employs TRBV28 and TRBJ2-7; 7 positions agree with TRBD2. CDR3: CASTPAGGGLSEQYF. The CDR3 DNA reads as TGTGCCAGCACCCCCGCTGGGGGGGGATTGAGCGAGCAGTACTTC.